The rows below give T cell receptor beta chains drawn from one sample of a study of T cell responses to AZD1222 COVID-19 vaccine. Some clones are missing from TCRdb's copy, which holds only in-frame ones; the method was immunoSEQ multiplex PCR. The table records 130,000 to 150,000 clones, 75% to 95% of them present only once. Here the sequenced sample was peripheral blood, taken on day 0 of MenACWY control vaccination. The receptors stem from an adult in good health. The CDR3 runs from the conserved cysteine through the conserved F or W. Fields, in order: V gene, J gene, D gene, clone size, CDR3 protein, CDR3 DNA. The D gene is left open where the match is weak. Expanded clones get a size class; other rows say once, few or many, or leave the size out.

V gene: TRBV7-3; J gene: TRBJ2-1; D gene: -; clone size: -; CDR3 protein: CASSLVGANEQFF; CDR3 DNA: TGTGCCAGCAGCTTAGTCGGGGCCAATGAGCAGTTCTTC
V gene: TRBV29-1; J gene: TRBJ2-7; D gene: -; clone size: -; CDR3 protein: CSVKKGSSYEQYF; CDR3 DNA: TGCAGCGTTAAGAAGGGGTCCTCCTACGAGCAGTACTTC
V gene: TRBV19; J gene: TRBJ1-2; D gene: -; clone size: -; CDR3 protein: CASSTDWNYGYTF; CDR3 DNA: TGTGCCAGTAGTACAGACTGGAACTATGGCTACACCTTC
V gene: TRBV5-4; J gene: TRBJ1-2; D gene: -; clone size: -; CDR3 protein: CASSLTLVFLNYGYTF; CDR3 DNA: TGTGCCAGCAGCTTGACTCTAGTCTTTCTTAACTATGGCTACACCTTC
V gene: TRBV28; J gene: TRBJ2-1; D gene: -; clone size: -; CDR3 protein: CASSLGPHNDEQFF; CDR3 DNA: TGTGCCAGCAGCCTGGGACCTCACAACGATGAGCAGTTCTTC
V gene: TRBV28; J gene: TRBJ2-1; D gene: -; clone size: once; CDR3 protein: CASQGLAKNEQFF; CDR3 DNA: TGTGCCAGCCAGGGGCTAGCGAAAAATGAGCAGTTCTTC
V gene: TRBV5-1; J gene: TRBJ1-1; D gene: -; clone size: -; CDR3 protein: CASSPLTGINTEAFF; CDR3 DNA: TGCGCCAGCAGCCCCCTTACAGGGATAAACACTGAAGCTTTCTTT
V gene: TRBV6-6; J gene: TRBJ1-6; D gene: TRBD1; clone size: -; CDR3 protein: CASSYGGRQGNSPLHF; CDR3 DNA: TGTGCCAGCAGTTACGGGGGGAGACAGGGGAATTCACCCCTCCACTTT
V gene: TRBV18; J gene: TRBJ2-1; D gene: TRBD1; clone size: -; CDR3 protein: CASSLGQGAGNEQFF; CDR3 DNA: TGTGCCAGCTCTCTCGGACAGGGGGCTGGCAATGAGCAGTTCTTC
V gene: TRBV13; J gene: TRBJ2-7; D gene: -; clone size: once; CDR3 protein: CASSPVWEEQYF; CDR3 DNA: TGTGCCAGCAGCCCTGTGTGGGAGGAGCAGTACTTC
V gene: TRBV18; J gene: TRBJ1-6; D gene: -; clone size: few; CDR3 protein: CASSRAAAAPLHF; CDR3 DNA: TGTGCCAGCTCACGCGCGGCGGCGGCACCCCTCCACTTT
V gene: TRBV5-1; J gene: TRBJ1-2; D gene: TRBD1; clone size: -; CDR3 protein: CASSPRGDRGYTF; CDR3 DNA: TGCGCCAGCAGCCCCCGGGGGGACAGGGGCTACACCTTC
V gene: TRBV19; J gene: TRBJ2-7; D gene: -; clone size: -; CDR3 protein: CASSQLQGPGSEQYF; CDR3 DNA: TGTGCCAGTAGCCAATTACAGGGACCAGGGAGCGAGCAGTACTTC
V gene: TRBV11-2; J gene: TRBJ1-2; D gene: -; clone size: -; CDR3 protein: CASSLGGGYTF; CDR3 DNA: TGTGCCAGCAGCTTAGGGGGTGGCTACACCTTC
V gene: TRBV4-1; J gene: TRBJ2-3; D gene: -; clone size: -; CDR3 protein: CASSPRSGLGGITDTQYF; CDR3 DNA: TGCGCCAGCAGCCCAAGATCGGGACTGGGCGGGATAACAGATACGCAGTATTTT
V gene: TRBV19; J gene: TRBJ1-1; D gene: -; clone size: -; CDR3 protein: CASTTAYTEAFF; CDR3 DNA: TGTGCCAGTACGACAGCATACACTGAAGCTTTCTTT
V gene: TRBV5-5; J gene: TRBJ1-2; D gene: -; clone size: -; CDR3 protein: CASSHHRDADYGYTF; CDR3 DNA: TGTGCCAGCAGCCACCACCGAGATGCGGACTATGGCTACACCTTC
V gene: TRBV18; J gene: TRBJ2-7; D gene: TRBD2; clone size: -; CDR3 protein: CASSPTSGRDEQYF; CDR3 DNA: TGTGCCAGCTCACCGACTAGCGGGAGAGACGAGCAGTACTTC
V gene: TRBV6-1; J gene: TRBJ1-6; D gene: -; clone size: -; CDR3 protein: CASRVTLRVQNSPLHF; CDR3 DNA: TGTGCCAGCCGTGTAACTCTCAGGGTACAAAATTCACCCCTCCACTTT
V gene: TRBV19; J gene: TRBJ2-2; D gene: -; clone size: -; CDR3 protein: CASSTTPGTNTGELFF; CDR3 DNA: TGTGCCAGTAGTACCACTCCGGGAACTAACACCGGGGAGCTGTTTTTT
V gene: TRBV7-9; J gene: TRBJ1-4; D gene: -; clone size: -; CDR3 protein: CASSHREINEKLFF; CDR3 DNA: TGTGCCAGCAGCCACAGGGAGATAAATGAAAAACTGTTTTTT
V gene: TRBV3-1/TRBV3-2; J gene: TRBJ1-2; D gene: -; clone size: -; CDR3 protein: CASSQDGGSYGYTF; CDR3 DNA: TGTGCCAGCAGCCAAGATGGAGGATCCTATGGCTACACCTTC
V gene: TRBV27; J gene: TRBJ2-5; D gene: TRBD2; clone size: -; CDR3 protein: CASSLGRAGVETQYF; CDR3 DNA: TGTGCCAGCAGTTTAGGCCGCGCGGGGGTCGAGACCCAGTACTTC
V gene: TRBV27; J gene: TRBJ2-2; D gene: -; clone size: -; CDR3 protein: CASSFQGPGELFF; CDR3 DNA: TGTGCCAGCAGTTTCCAGGGTCCGGGGGAGCTGTTTTTT
V gene: TRBV5-1; J gene: TRBJ1-6; D gene: -; clone size: once; CDR3 protein: CASSAGEGNSPLHF; CDR3 DNA: TGCGCCAGCAGCGCAGGAGAAGGAAATTCACCCCTCCACTTT
V gene: TRBV23-1; J gene: TRBJ1-5; D gene: -; clone size: -; CDR3 protein: CASSQSSENQPQHF; CDR3 DNA: TGCGCCAGCAGTCAATCTAGCGAAAATCAGCCCCAGCATTTT
V gene: TRBV5-1; J gene: TRBJ1-4; D gene: -; clone size: once; CDR3 protein: CASSPIGGNEKLFF; CDR3 DNA: TGCGCCAGCAGCCCCATAGGTGGGAATGAAAAACTGTTTTTT
V gene: TRBV2; J gene: TRBJ1-1; D gene: -; clone size: -; CDR3 protein: CASSFVRTMNTEAFF; CDR3 DNA: TGTGCCAGCTCTTTCGTTAGGACAATGAACACTGAAGCTTTCTTT
V gene: TRBV6-4; J gene: TRBJ2-3; D gene: TRBD1; clone size: -; CDR3 protein: CASSEGTGEADTQYF; CDR3 DNA: TGTGCCAGCAGTGAAGGGACAGGGGAGGCAGATACGCAGTATTTT
V gene: TRBV30; J gene: TRBJ1-4; D gene: -; clone size: few; CDR3 protein: CAWSASFREKLFF; CDR3 DNA: TGTGCCTGGAGTGCCTCCTTTCGAGAAAAACTGTTTTTT
V gene: TRBV5-1; J gene: TRBJ2-3; D gene: TRBD1; clone size: -; CDR3 protein: CASSPKGQRISTDTQYF; CDR3 DNA: TGCGCCAGCAGCCCGAAGGGACAGCGTATCAGCACAGATACGCAGTATTTT
V gene: TRBV13; J gene: TRBJ2-4; D gene: -; clone size: -; CDR3 protein: CASSLREPAKNIQYF; CDR3 DNA: TGTGCCAGCAGCTTAAGGGAGCCAGCCAAAAACATTCAGTACTTC